The 32 T cell receptor beta chains listed next were all sequenced from one sample in a study of beta chain features in type 1 diabetes. The authors reverse transcribed all of the isolated RNA, so sequencing captured expressed TCRB transcripts. Here immunoSEQ multiplex PCR was the method, and the copy in TCRdb shows in-frame clones only, minus some. The sample has 900,000 or so clones; roughly 15% are singletons. Material for sequencing was naive CD4+ T cells from blood. These receptor sequences come from a woman aged 18-29 years in good health.

The V gene is TRBV7-2, the J gene TRBJ1-4; D ambiguous. CDR1 and CDR2 from the germline V gene are SGHTA and FQGNSA. Deletions cut 8 bases from V and 1 base from J, with 17 bases between. The CDR3 runs 16 residues. CDR3: CASGPRAGGTNEKLFF. DNA of the CDR3: TGTGCCAGCGGCCCTCGGGCGGGAGGAACTAATGAAAAACTGTTTTTT.

This clone was picked up a small number of times. The chain has TRBV7-2 and TRBJ2-1; the D gene could be TRBD1 or TRBD2 (6 bases each). This CDR3 has 17 residues. V gave up 2 bases and J gave up 4 bases, with 18 bases separating them. Per germline, CDR1 SGHTA and CDR2 FQGNSA. CDR3 nucleotide sequence: TGTGCCAGCAGCTTATCGGAATGGAGGGGGGCGTACAATGAGCAGTTCTTC. It translates to CASSLSEWRGAYNEQFF.

This chain connects TRBV15 to TRBJ2-1, with 9 positions matching TRBD2. The V segment lost 3 bases and the J segment 5 bases; nucleotides outside the gene matches: 2. The CDR3 runs 14 residues. From germline, CDR1 is LNHNV and CDR2 YYDKDF (reference sequence). The CDR3 sequence: CATSRGLAHNEQFF. The DNA of the CDR3 is TGTGCCACCAGCAGGGGACTAGCCCACAATGAGCAGTTCTTC.

This clone was counted a few times. The CDR3 protein is CASSTPGGASGRNGYEQYF. Written as DNA, the CDR3 is TGTGCCAGCAGCACCCCCGGGGGGGCTAGCGGGAGAAATGGCTACGAGCAGTACTTC. The chain carries TRBV7-9 and TRBJ2-7; 10 bases are a match to TRBD2. The CDR3 consists of 19 residues. The germline CDR1 and CDR2 sequences are SEHNR and FQNEAQ (reference sequence). V was pared by 5 bases and J by 3 bases, with 19 bases of the junction left unmatched.

The rearrangement uses TRBV18 and TRBJ1-1; D call uncertain. V lost 6 bases to trimming and J lost 3 bases, with 11 bases between them. The CDR3 is 13 residues long. The V gene's germline CDR1 is KGHSH and CDR2 LQKENI. DNA of the CDR3: TGTGCCAGCTCCGTCGGGGAGGACACTGAAGCTTTCTTT. Translation: CASSVGEDTEAFF.

This chain joins TRBV7-2 and TRBJ1-1; D is unclear. The CDR3 is made up of 12 amino acids. V lost 5 bases, J lost 0 bases, and 4 bases lay in between. Per germline, CDR1 SGHTA and CDR2 FQGNSA. In DNA form, the CDR3 reads TGTGCCAGCAGCCTGCTGAACACTGAAGCTTTCTTT. Translated, it gives CASSLLNTEAFF.

CDR3 loop: CASSLYSEGSGYNEQFF. CDR3 coding DNA: TGTGCCAGCAGCTTATATTCAGAGGGTTCTGGATACAATGAGCAGTTCTTC. The chain has TRBV7-3 and TRBJ2-1, with a possible D match to TRBD2 (5 bases). From germline, CDR1 is SGHTA and CDR2 FQGTGA. This CDR3 contains 17 residues. Trimming took off 2 bases at V and 4 bases at J, with 18 bases between the two ends.

The gene calls are TRBV28 and TRBJ1-2; D perhaps matches TRBD1 (6 bases). V lost 7 bases, J lost 4 bases, and 16 bases lay in between. The CDR3 spans 14 residues. Germline V gene lookup returns CDR1 MDHEN and CDR2 SYDVKM. The CDR3 protein is CASMGHPKLYGYTF. The CDR3 DNA is TGTGCCAGCATGGGACACCCTAAACTCTATGGCTACACCTTC.

The V and J genes are TRBV19 and TRBJ2-3; D ambiguous. The CDR3 totals 17 residues. The V end lost 0 bases, the J end lost 1 base, and 14 bases lay between the germline ends. The germline gives CDR1 LNHDA, CDR2 SQIVND (reference sequence). The CDR3 nucleotides read TGTGCCAGTAGTATAGATCTGTCGGCACGGGGCACAGATACGCAGTATTTT. Encoded protein: CASSIDLSARGTDTQYF.

The V gene is TRBV19, the J gene TRBJ2-2; TRBD2 is a possible D gene (6 bases). Trimming took 4 bases from V and 4 from J, leaving 22 bases between them. The germline gives CDR1 LNHDA, CDR2 SQIVND (reference sequence). The CDR3 has 18 residues. CDR3 coding DNA: TGTGCCAGTAGTAGGGGGGTTGGCAGTTGGGCGAGCACCGGGGAGCTGTTTTTT. Translating it yields CASSRGVGSWASTGELFF.

The V call is TRBV10-2, the J call TRBJ2-1; 14 bases fit TRBD2. The CDR3 extends over 15 amino acids. In germline, CDR1 is WSHSY, CDR2 SAAADI. The J segment lost 7 bases and the V segment lost 6 bases, leaving 5 bases of the junction unmatched. The CDR3 sequence is CASRAGTSGSNEQFF. The CDR3, as DNA: TGCGCCAGCAGAGCCGGGACTAGCGGGAGTAATGAGCAGTTCTTC.

V and J are TRBV6-4 and TRBJ2-1; 8 bases align to TRBD2. CDR3 length equals 15 residues. The V gene's germline CDR1 is MRHNA and CDR2 SNTAGT. V lost 6 bases to trimming and J lost 2 bases; unmatched junction nucleotides: 6. The CDR3 DNA reads TGTGCCAGCAGAGAAAGCGGGAGACCCTACAATGAGCAGTTCTTC. This codes for CASRESGRPYNEQFF.

The V and J genes are TRBV18 and TRBJ2-1; D may match TRBD1 or TRBD2 (5 bases each). Germline assignment: CDR1 KGHSH and CDR2 LQKENI. Trimming took 1 base from V and 5 from J, leaving 6 bases between them. The CDR3 is 13 residues long. The CDR3 sequence: CASSPRDDNEQFF. The DNA of the CDR3 is TGTGCCAGCTCACCACGGGACGACAATGAGCAGTTCTTC.

This clone was seen a few times. The chain has TRBV29-1 and TRBJ2-2, with a possible D match to TRBD1 (5 bases). The length of the CDR3 is 15 residues. Germline lookup yields CDR1 SQVTM and CDR2 ANQGSEA. Deletions cut 6 bases from V and 0 bases from J, with 14 bases between. In DNA, the CDR3 is TGCAGCGTCTCACAACAGGAAACGAACACCGGGGAGCTGTTTTTT. The encoded protein is CSVSQQETNTGELFF.

V usage is TRBV7-2 and J usage is TRBJ2-5; 15 nucleotides align to TRBD2. V trimming: 7 bases; J trimming: 5 bases; junction bases outside the gene matches: 11. The V gene's germline CDR1 is SGHTA and CDR2 FQGNSA. CDR3 size: 17 residues. The CDR3 nucleotides are TGTGCCAGCACCTACCTCTCGGGGACTAGCGGGAGGGAGACCCAGTACTTC. This gives the protein CASTYLSGTSGRETQYF.

The rearrangement joins TRBV18 to TRBJ2-5; 9 nucleotides line up with TRBD2. V gave up 3 bases and J gave up 0 bases; unmatched junction bases: 11. The CDR3 is 18 residues long. Germline CDR1 is KGHSH and CDR2 is LQKENI. As DNA, the CDR3 is TGTGCCAGCTCACCCCTGAGGGCTAGCGGGGCGTACCAAGAGACCCAGTACTTC. It yields the protein CASSPLRASGAYQETQYF.

This clone has just a few counts. The V and J genes are TRBV29-1 and TRBJ2-1, with D tentatively TRBD1 or TRBD2 (6 bases each). Per the germline V gene, CDR1 is SQVTM and CDR2 is ANQGSEA. Trimming left V 5 bases short and J 0 bases short, with 17 bases between. CDR3 length: 16 amino acids. The DNA for the CDR3 is TGCAGCGTTCGAGGGTCCGGAGGGGGCTCCTACAATGAGCAGTTCTTC. Translated: CSVRGSGGGSYNEQFF.

This clone was counted a few times. DNA for the CDR3: TGTGCCAGCAGTGAGACTAGCGGGAGTTCTTATTTCGCGGATACGTTTGGGCAGTTCTTC. This gives the protein CASSETSGSSYFADTFGQFF. The chain links TRBV6-1 to TRBJ2-1; TRBD2 aligns across 12 bases. The CDR3 totals 20 residues. Germline loops: CDR1 MNHNS, CDR2 SASEGT. The V segment lost 3 bases and the J segment 12 bases; nucleotides outside the gene matches: 24.

CDR3 residues: CASKVQGYGYTF. In nucleotides, the CDR3 is TGTGCCAGCAAGGTTCAAGGATATGGCTACACCTTC. The chain employs TRBV28 and TRBJ1-2; D gene uncertain. Germline V lookup: CDR1 MDHEN, CDR2 SYDVKM. Trimming took off 7 bases at V and 5 bases at J, with 11 bases between the two ends. The length of the CDR3 is 12 residues.

The V call is TRBV6-6, the J call TRBJ1-3, with D maybe TRBD1 (6 bases). The germline V gene has CDR1 MNHNY and CDR2 SVGAGI (reference sequence). With 4 bases removed from V and 0 bases from J, the gap between germline ends came to 10 bases. The CDR3 has 15 amino acids. Here the CDR3 reads CASSSRTASGNTIYF. CDR3 nucleotide sequence: TGTGCCAGCAGTTCTCGGACAGCCTCTGGAAACACCATATATTTT.

The chain carries TRBV5-4 and TRBJ2-5, with 8 bases identical to TRBD2. J was trimmed by 1 base and V by 0 bases; bases with no gene match: 14. The germline gives CDR1 SGHNT, CDR2 YYREEE (reference sequence). The CDR3 extends over 19 amino acids. The chain's CDR3 is CASSLVGLVPSFSQETQYF. The DNA for the CDR3 is TGTGCCAGCAGCTTGGTGGGACTAGTGCCATCGTTCAGCCAAGAGACCCAGTACTTC.

The chain employs TRBV18 and TRBJ1-2; 7 positions match TRBD1. The junction had 3 bases not matched to a gene; V was cut back by 2 bases and J by 3 bases. Germline V gene data show CDR1 as KGHSH and CDR2 as LQKENI. The CDR3 has 14 residues. DNA for the CDR3: TGTGCCAGCTCACCAGGGACAGTTGACTATGGCTACACCTTC. Amino acid sequence: CASSPGTVDYGYTF.

This clone was counted only a few times. The chain carries TRBV5-1 and TRBJ2-5, with D maybe TRBD2 (5 bases). Germline CDR1 is SGHRS and CDR2 is YFSETQ. V was trimmed by 2 bases and J by 1 base, leaving 12 bases between them. CDR3 length: 15 amino acids. The CDR3 DNA reads TGCGCCAGCAGCTTTACCAGCGGAGCCCAAGAGACCCAGTACTTC. This translates into CASSFTSGAQETQYF.

This clone showed up just a few times. The rearrangement links TRBV2 to TRBJ1-2; D uncertain. The CDR3 spans 15 residues. V lost 0 bases, J lost 7 bases, and 15 bases lay in between. In germline, CDR1 is SNHLY, CDR2 FYNNEI. The CDR3 DNA reads as TGTGCCAGCAGTGAAGCAGGGCGAGGTGCAGGTGGCTACACCTTC. Translated, it gives CASSEAGRGAGGYTF.

V and J are TRBV19 and TRBJ1-1, with 8 bases lining up with TRBD1. CDR3 size: 14 residues. The germline CDR1 and CDR2 sequences are LNHDA and SQIVND (reference sequence). The J segment lost 0 bases and the V segment lost 7 bases, leaving 4 bases of the junction unmatched. The CDR3 sequence is CASTATGVNTEAFF. CDR3 sequence (DNA): TGTGCCAGTACCGCGACAGGGGTGAACACTGAAGCTTTCTTT.

This clone was seen a handful of times. The chain is built from TRBV7-8 and TRBJ1-5, with D perhaps TRBD1 (5 bases). The CDR3 has 16 residues. The germline gives CDR1 SGHVS, CDR2 FQNEAQ. The V end lost 3 bases, the J end lost 7 bases, and 19 bases lay between the germline ends. The DNA of the CDR3 is TGTGCCAGCAGCTTTGGGTCGGGGGACCTTGTCCAGCCCCAGCATTTT. Its protein is CASSFGSGDLVQPQHF.

The chain has TRBV6-5 and TRBJ2-7; possibly TRBD2 for D (6 bases). Germline V gives CDR1 MNHEY, CDR2 SVGAGI. The V and J ends lost 5 bases and 0 bases respectively, with 14 bases between them. There are 15 residues in the CDR3. The CDR3 region is CASSPYSGASYEQYF. CDR3 nucleotides: TGTGCCAGCAGTCCCTACTCGGGAGCCTCCTACGAGCAGTACTTC.

This clone was seen a few times. J is TRBJ2-3 and V is TRBV7-3; tentative D call: TRBD1 (6 bases). V gave up 2 bases and J gave up 8 bases, with 14 bases separating them. CDR3 length: 14 residues. Germline V lookup: CDR1 SGHTA, CDR2 FQGTGA. CDR3 bases: TGTGCCAGCAGCTTATCCGCAGGGGCCCCTACGCAGTATTTT. Translated, it gives CASSLSAGAPTQYF.

The chain employs TRBV28 and TRBJ1-4, with unresolved D. CDR1 and CDR2 (germline): MDHEN, SYDVKM. The CDR3 consists of 13 residues. Deletions cut 4 bases from V and 8 bases from J, with 11 bases between. CDR3 coding DNA: TGTGCCAGCAGTTCCCCAACTACAGAAAAACTGTTTTTT. It codes for CASSSPTTEKLFF.

With regard to this clone: The sample holds other DNA sequences that translate to the same CDR3. V is TRBV7-9 and J is TRBJ2-2; 9 bases line up with TRBD2. Germline V gene sequence: CDR1 SEHNR, CDR2 FQNEAQ (reference sequence). The CDR3 sequence is 16 residues long. J gave up 4 bases and V 5 bases, and 8 bases lay outside the gene matches. CDR3 in amino acids: CASSPGLAGVTGELFF. Written as DNA, the CDR3 is TGTGCCAGCAGCCCCGGTTTAGCGGGAGTCACCGGGGAGCTGTTTTTT.

This chain uses TRBV2 with TRBJ2-1; D is perhaps TRBD1 (5 bases). V lost 5 bases, J lost 7 bases, and 12 bases lay in between. From germline, CDR1 is SNHLY and CDR2 FYNNEI. The CDR3 covers 13 residues. The CDR3 coding sequence is TGTGCCAGCAGTTCCAATGCAGGGAATGAGCAGTTCTTC. Translated, it gives CASSSNAGNEQFF.

The sample holds a few counts of this clone. Written as DNA, the CDR3 is TGTGCCAGCGGGACAGGGGGCACCCAGTACTTC. Amino acids: CASGTGGTQYF. The rearrangement uses TRBV6-5 and TRBJ2-5; 12 bases agree with TRBD1. The CDR3 totals 11 residues. With 8 bases clipped from V and 8 bases from J, the junction kept 0 bases outside the gene matches. CDR1 is MNHEY, CDR2 SVGAGI, per germline.